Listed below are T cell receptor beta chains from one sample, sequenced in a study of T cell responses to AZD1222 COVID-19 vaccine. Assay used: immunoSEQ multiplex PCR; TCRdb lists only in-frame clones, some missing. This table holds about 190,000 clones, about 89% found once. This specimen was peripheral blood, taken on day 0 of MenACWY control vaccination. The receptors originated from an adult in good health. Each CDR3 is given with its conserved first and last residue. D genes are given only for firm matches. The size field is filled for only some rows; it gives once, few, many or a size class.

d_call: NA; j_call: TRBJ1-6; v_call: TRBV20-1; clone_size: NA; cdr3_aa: CSASPGSDSPLHF; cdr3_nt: TGCAGTGCTAGTCCTGGCAGCGATTCACCCCTCCACTTT
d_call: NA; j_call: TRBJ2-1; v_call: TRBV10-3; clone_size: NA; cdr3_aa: CATGGGPYNEQFF; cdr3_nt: TGTGCCACCGGAGGGGGTCCCTACAATGAGCAGTTCTTC
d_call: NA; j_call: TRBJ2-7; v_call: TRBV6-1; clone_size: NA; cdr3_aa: CASSEAGREQYF; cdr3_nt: TGTGCCAGCAGTGAAGCGGGTCGCGAGCAGTACTTC
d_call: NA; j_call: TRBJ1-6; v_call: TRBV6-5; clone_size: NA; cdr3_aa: CASSYSGSSYNSPLHF; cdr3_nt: TGTGCCAGCAGTTACTCGGGAAGCTCCTATAATTCACCCCTCCACTTT
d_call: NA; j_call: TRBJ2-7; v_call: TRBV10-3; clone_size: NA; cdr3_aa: CAIRPGQSYEQYF; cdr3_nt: TGTGCCATCCGCCCCGGGCAGTCCTACGAGCAGTACTTC
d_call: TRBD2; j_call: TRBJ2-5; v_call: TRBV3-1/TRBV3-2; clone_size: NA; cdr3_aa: CASATSGRETQYF; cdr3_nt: TGTGCCAGCGCTACTAGCGGCCGGGAGACCCAGTACTTC
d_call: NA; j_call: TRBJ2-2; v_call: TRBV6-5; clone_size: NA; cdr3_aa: CASSLDPSDTGELFF; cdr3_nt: TGTGCCAGCAGCCTGGACCCATCGGACACCGGGGAGCTGTTTTTT
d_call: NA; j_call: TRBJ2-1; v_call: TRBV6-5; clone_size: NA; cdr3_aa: CASSYGQDSYNEQFF; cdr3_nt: TGTGCCAGCAGTTACGGGCAGGACTCCTACAATGAGCAGTTCTTC
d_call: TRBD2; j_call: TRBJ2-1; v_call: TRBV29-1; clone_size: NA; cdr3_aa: CSVGLAGHNEQFF; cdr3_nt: TGCAGCGTGGGACTAGCGGGCCACAATGAGCAGTTCTTC
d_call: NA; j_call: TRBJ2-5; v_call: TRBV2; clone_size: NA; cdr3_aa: CASRGGRRDGFQYF; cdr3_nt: TGTGCCAGCAGAGGGGGGCGGCGGGACGGGTTCCAGTACTTC
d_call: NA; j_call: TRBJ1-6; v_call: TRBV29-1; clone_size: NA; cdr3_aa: CSVRTAYNSPLHF; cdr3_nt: TGCAGCGTCAGGACGGCGTATAATTCACCCCTCCACTTT
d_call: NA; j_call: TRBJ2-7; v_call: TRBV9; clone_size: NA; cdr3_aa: CASSVDGVEQYF; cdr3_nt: TGTGCCAGCAGCGTAGACGGGGTCGAGCAGTACTTC
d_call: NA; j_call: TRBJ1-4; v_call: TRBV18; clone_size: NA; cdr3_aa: CASSGTTNEKLFF; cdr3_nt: TGTGCCAGCTCAGGGACAACTAATGAAAAACTGTTTTTT
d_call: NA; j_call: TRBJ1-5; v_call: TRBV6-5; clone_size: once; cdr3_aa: CASSKQGSGNQPQHF; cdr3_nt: TGTGCCAGCAGTAAGCAGGGTTCGGGCAATCAGCCCCAGCATTTT
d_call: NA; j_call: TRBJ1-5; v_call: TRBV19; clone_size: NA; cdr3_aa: CASSYQGVNNQPQHF; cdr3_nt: TGTGCCAGTAGTTACCAGGGCGTCAACAATCAGCCCCAGCATTTT
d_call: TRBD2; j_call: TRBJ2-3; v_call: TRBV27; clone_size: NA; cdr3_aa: CASSFILAGVRTDTQYF; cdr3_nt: TGTGCCAGCAGTTTTATATTGGCGGGAGTGCGCACAGATACGCAGTATTTT
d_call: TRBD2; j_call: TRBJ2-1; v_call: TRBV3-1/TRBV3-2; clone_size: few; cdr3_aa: CASVAGEENEQFF; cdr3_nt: TGTGCCAGCGTGGCGGGAGAAGAGAATGAGCAGTTCTTC
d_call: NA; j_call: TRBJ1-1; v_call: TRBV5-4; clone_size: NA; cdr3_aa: CASSPRQGTNTEAFF; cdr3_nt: TGTGCCAGCAGCCCCCGGCAGGGGACGAACACTGAAGCTTTCTTT
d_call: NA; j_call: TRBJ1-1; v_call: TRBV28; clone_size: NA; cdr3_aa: CASMGGSMNTEAFF; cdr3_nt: TGTGCCAGCATGGGGGGTTCCATGAACACTGAAGCTTTCTTT
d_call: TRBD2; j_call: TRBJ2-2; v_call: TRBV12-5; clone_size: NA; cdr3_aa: CASGFGTTFGELFF; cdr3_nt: TGTGCTAGTGGTTTCGGGACTACTTTCGGGGAGCTGTTTTTT
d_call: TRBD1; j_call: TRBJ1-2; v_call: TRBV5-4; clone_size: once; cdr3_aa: CASSLGDSPQYGYTF; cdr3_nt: TGTGCCAGCAGCTTGGGGGACAGCCCCCAATATGGCTACACCTTC
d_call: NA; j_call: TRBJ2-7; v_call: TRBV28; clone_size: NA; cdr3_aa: CASRGTLSDEQYF; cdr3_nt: TGTGCCAGCAGAGGGACTTTGTCCGACGAGCAGTACTTC
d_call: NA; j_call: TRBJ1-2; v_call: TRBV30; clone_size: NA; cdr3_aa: CAWSAGPNYGYTF; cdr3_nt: TGTGCCTGGAGTGCCGGACCTAACTATGGCTACACCTTC
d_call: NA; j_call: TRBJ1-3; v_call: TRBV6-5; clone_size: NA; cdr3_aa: CASSSPSSGNTIYF; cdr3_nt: TGTGCCAGCAGTTCCCCGAGCTCTGGAAACACCATATATTTT
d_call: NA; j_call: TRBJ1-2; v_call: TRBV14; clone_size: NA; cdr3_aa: CASSRDTDYGYTF; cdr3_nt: TGTGCCAGCAGCCGGGACACCGACTATGGCTACACCTTC
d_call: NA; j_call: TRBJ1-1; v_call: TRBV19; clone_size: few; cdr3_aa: CATADPGSKHRPEAFF; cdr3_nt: TGTGCCACCGCAGACCCCGGGTCCAAGCACAGACCTGAAGCTTTCTTT
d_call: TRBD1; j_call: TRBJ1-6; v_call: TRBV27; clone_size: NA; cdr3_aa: CASSSGQGRNSPLHF; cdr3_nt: TGTGCCAGCAGTTCCGGACAGGGGAGGAATTCACCCCTCCACTTT
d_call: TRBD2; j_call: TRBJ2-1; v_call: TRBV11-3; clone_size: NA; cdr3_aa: CASSGRATEQFF; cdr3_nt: TGTGCCAGCAGCGGGAGGGCCACTGAGCAGTTCTTC
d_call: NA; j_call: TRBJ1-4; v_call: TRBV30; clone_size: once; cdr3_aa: CAWTKPALEREKLFF; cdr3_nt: TGTGCCTGGACAAAACCGGCCCTAGAGCGAGAAAAACTGTTTTTT
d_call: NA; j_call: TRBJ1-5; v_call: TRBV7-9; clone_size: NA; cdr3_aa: CASSFVGSGSNQPQHF; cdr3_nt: TGTGCCAGCAGCTTCGTGGGCAGTGGAAGCAATCAGCCCCAGCATTTT
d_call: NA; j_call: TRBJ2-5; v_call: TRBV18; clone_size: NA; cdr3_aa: CASSLSRPQETQYF; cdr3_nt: TGTGCCAGCTCACTATCCAGGCCCCAAGAGACCCAGTACTTC
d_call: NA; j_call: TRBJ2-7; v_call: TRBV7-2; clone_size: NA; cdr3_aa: CASSLYGGEQYF; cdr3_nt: TGTGCCAGCAGCTTATACGGGGGCGAGCAGTACTTC
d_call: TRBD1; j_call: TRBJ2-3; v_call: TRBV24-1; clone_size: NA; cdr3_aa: CATSDSGTGYTDTQYF; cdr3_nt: TGTGCCACCAGTGATTCCGGGACAGGGTACACAGATACGCAGTATTTT
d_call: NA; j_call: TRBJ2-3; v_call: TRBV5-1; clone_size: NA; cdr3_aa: CASALSSKSTDTQYF; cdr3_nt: TGCGCCAGCGCCCTTTCGTCCAAAAGCACAGATACGCAGTATTTT
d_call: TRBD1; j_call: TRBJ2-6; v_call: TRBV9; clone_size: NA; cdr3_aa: CASSVATRWVDRGDGANVLTF; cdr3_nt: TGTGCCAGCAGCGTAGCTACCCGGTGGGTGGACAGGGGCGATGGGGCCAACGTCCTGACTTTC
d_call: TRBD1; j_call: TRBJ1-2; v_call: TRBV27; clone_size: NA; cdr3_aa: CASSNQGVGYYGYTF; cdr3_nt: TGTGCCAGCAGTAATCAGGGGGTAGGATACTATGGCTACACCTTC
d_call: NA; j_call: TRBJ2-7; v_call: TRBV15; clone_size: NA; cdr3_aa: CATSRVRPGLNEQYF; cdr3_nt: TGTGCCACCAGCAGAGTACGCCCAGGGCTGAACGAGCAGTACTTC
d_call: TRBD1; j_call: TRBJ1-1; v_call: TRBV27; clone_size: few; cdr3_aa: CASSLDRGVTTEAFF; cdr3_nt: TGTGCCAGCAGTCTCGACAGGGGGGTGACCACTGAAGCTTTCTTT
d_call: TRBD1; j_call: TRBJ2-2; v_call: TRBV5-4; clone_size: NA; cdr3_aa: CASRVDRATGELFF; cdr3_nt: TGTGCCAGCAGGGTAGACAGGGCCACCGGGGAGCTGTTTTTT
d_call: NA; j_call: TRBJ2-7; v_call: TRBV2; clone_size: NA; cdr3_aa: CASSADSTPWGYEQYF; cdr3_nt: TGTGCCAGCAGTGCTGATTCGACCCCGTGGGGCTACGAGCAGTACTTC
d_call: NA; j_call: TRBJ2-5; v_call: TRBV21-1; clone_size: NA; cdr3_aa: CASSGRQGAETQYF; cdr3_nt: TGTGCCAGCAGCGGAAGACAGGGGGCTGAGACCCAGTACTTC
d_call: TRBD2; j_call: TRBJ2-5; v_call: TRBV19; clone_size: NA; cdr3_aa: CASSIGLAGEQTQYF; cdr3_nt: TGTGCCAGTAGTATCGGTCTAGCGGGAGAGCAGACCCAGTACTTC
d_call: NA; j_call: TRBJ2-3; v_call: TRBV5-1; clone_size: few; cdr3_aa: CASSWPSPDTQYF; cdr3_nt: TGCGCCAGCAGCTGGCCCTCTCCGGATACGCAGTATTTT
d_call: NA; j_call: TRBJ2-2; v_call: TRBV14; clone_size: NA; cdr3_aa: CASSRNSHGGTGELFF; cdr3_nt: TGTGCCAGCAGCCGTAACAGCCACGGAGGCACCGGGGAGCTGTTTTTT
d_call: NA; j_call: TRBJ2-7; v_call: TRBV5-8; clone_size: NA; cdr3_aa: CASSLVGSGERQYF; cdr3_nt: TGTGCCAGCAGCTTGGTGGGGTCAGGGGAGAGGCAGTACTTC
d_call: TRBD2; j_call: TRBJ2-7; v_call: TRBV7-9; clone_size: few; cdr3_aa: CASSSLLAWEQYF; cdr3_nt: TGTGCCAGCAGCTCTTTACTAGCGTGGGAGCAGTACTTC
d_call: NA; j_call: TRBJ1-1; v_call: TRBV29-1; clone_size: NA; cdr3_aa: CSASLGGGGTEAFF; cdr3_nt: TGCAGCGCGAGCTTAGGAGGGGGTGGCACTGAAGCTTTCTTT